This T cell receptor (beta chain) was found in a study of CD8 T cells in Susac syndrome. RNA totalling roughly 0.45 to 1 ug underwent reverse transcription with random hexamers. One entry per CDR3 protein results from TCRdb running MiXCR on the immunoSEQ multiplex PCR reads. The sample lists fewer than 65,000 distinct CDR3 sequences, 90% to 95% occurring once. Age- and sex-matched healthy donors served as the control group. The sequencing input was CD8+ T cells from PBMCs. The receptor comes from a human donor in good health.

In DNA, the CDR3 is TGTGCCAGCATAGGTGGTAGCACAGATACGCAGTATTTT. It translates to CASIGGSTDTQYF. V is TRBV28 and J is TRBJ2-3; D is ambiguous. The germline CDR1 and CDR2 sequences are MDHEN and SYDVKM. V was pared by 7 bases and J by 0 bases, with 8 bases between. This CDR3 is built from 13 residues. The variable domain in full, completed from reference TRBV28 and TRBJ2-3, reads DVKVTQSSRYLVKRTGEKVFLECVQDMDHENMFWYRQDPGLGLRLIYFSYDVKMKEKGDIPEGYSVSREKKERFSLILESASTNQTSMYLCASIGGSTDTQYFGPGTRLTVL.